This record covers a single T cell receptor beta chain. This CDR3 has 12 residues. V shed 6 bases and J 10 bases; nucleotides not matched to a gene: 7. The data derive from a study of blood T cell repertoires in COVID-19. Data came from immunoSEQ multiplex PCR; TCRdb stores just in-frame clones and leaves some out. Of more than 200,000 clones in the sample, around 90% were seen once. This clonotype was sampled from a man aged 25-40 years who had recovered from COVID-19. The gene calls are TRBV12-3 or TRBV12-4 and TRBJ1-1; 8 positions match TRBD1. Specimen: PBMCs or T cells enriched from blood (not recorded which). CDR3 sequence (DNA): TGTGCCAGCAGCCTAGGACAGGGTTCAGCTTTCTTT. Its protein is CASSLGQGSAFF.